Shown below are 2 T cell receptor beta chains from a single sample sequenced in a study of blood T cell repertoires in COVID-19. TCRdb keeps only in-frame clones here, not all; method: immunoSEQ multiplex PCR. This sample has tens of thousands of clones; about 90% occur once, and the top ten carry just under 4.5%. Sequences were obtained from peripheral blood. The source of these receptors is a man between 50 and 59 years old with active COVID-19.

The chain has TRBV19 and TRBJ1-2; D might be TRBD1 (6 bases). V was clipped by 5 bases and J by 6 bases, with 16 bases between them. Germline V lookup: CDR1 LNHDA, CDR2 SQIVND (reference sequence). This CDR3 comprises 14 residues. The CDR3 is CASSLPGQGDGYTF. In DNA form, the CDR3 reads TGTGCCAGTAGTCTTCCGGGACAAGGAGATGGCTACACCTTC.

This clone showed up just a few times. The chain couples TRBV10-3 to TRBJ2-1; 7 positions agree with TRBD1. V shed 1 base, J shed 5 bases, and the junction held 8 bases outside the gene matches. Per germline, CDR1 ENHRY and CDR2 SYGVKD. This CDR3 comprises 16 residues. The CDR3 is CAISELRQGLDNEQFF. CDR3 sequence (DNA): TGTGCCATCAGTGAGTTGAGACAGGGTTTGGACAATGAGCAGTTCTTC.